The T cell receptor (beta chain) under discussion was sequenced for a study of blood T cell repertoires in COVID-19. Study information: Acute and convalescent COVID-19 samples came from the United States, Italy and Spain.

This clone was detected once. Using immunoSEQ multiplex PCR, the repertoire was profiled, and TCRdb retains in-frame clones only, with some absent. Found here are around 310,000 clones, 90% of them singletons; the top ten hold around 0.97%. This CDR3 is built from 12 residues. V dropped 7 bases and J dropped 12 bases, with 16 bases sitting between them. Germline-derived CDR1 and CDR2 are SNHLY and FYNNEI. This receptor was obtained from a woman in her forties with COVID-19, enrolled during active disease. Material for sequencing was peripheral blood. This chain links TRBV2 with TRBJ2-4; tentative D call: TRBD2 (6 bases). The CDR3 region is CASNIVGTDQYF. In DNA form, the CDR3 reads TGTGCCAGCAATATCGTCGGGACTGATCAGTACTTC. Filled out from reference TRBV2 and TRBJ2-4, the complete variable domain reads EPEVTQTPSHQVTQMGQEVILRCVPISNHLYFYWYRQILGQKVEFLVSFYNNEISEKSEIFDDQFSVERPDGSNFTLKIRSTKLEDSAMYFCASNIVGTDQYFGAGTRLSVL.